The T cell receptor (beta chain) described here comes from a study of regulatory T cells in long-lasting Graves disease. CDR3 length: 14 residues. Between the trimmed V and J ends, which lost 4 bases and 6 bases, there was a span of 16 bases. CDR1 and CDR2 from the germline V gene are MNHEY and SVGEGT. This clonotype was observed many times. Regarding time point: newly diagnosed GD, antithyroid drugs for less than 3 months. Generation of the TCR library employed RNA extracted from PBMCs. Roughly 8.3 milliliters of peripheral blood were taken and placed in EDTA tubes. To make TCR beta libraries, researchers used iRepertoire HTBI primers and Arm-PCR of CDR3 regions. From the multiplex PCR reads, TCRdb called clonotypes with MiXCR, one entry per CDR3 protein. Here the sample spans approximately 400,000 distinct CDR3 sequences, about 15% being singletons. Another study also made use of these data, one on T cells in Graves' hyperthyroidism and ophthalmopathy. This second report adds: Patients aged 18 to 65 had newly diagnosed hyperthyroidism that had lasted under 2 months.

The chain uses TRBV6-2 or TRBV6-3 and TRBJ2-7; D may correspond to TRBD1 or TRBD2 (5 bases each). The source is a woman in her 30s with Graves disease. Sequencing was performed on peripheral blood mononuclear cells (PBMCs), taken at new diagnosis, from a patient treated with antithyroid drugs. CDR3 DNA sequence: TGTGCCAGCAGTTCCTCATCAGAGGGGTCCGAGCAGTACTTC. Its translation: CASSSSSEGSEQYF.